This T cell receptor beta chain was identified in a study of blood T cell repertoires in COVID-19. Study details: Sites in the United States, Italy and Spain provided acute and convalescent COVID-19 samples. PBMCs, B-cell-depleted T cells, or T cells provided the cDNA or gDNA that made up the material.

Trimming took off 4 bases at V and 5 bases at J, with 9 bases between the two ends. Germline values: CDR1 KGHSH, CDR2 LQKENI. This CDR3 comprises 13 residues. This clone was detected once. Authors' methods: Estimation of nucleated cell counts relied on the amplification of reference gene primers. Only in-frame clones appear in the TCRdb table, and some are missing; sequencing was by immunoSEQ multiplex PCR. From that table come the V and J calls and clone size; the DNA was used to work out D and trimming. The sample consists of roughly 80,000 clones, more than 75% of them appearing once. The TCR sequence derives from a human donor in a cohort sampled during active COVID-19. The sample comprised peripheral blood. This chain joins TRBV18 and TRBJ2-1; D unclear. The DNA for the CDR3 is TGTGCCAGCTCACTCAGGCACGACAATGAGCAGTTCTTC. The encoded protein is CASSLRHDNEQFF.